The present TCR beta chain was sequenced within a study of shared clonotypes between healthy human individuals. The wider study: Aged 18 to 49, the donors were a couple of women and three men.

Using immunoSEQ multiplex PCR, the repertoire was profiled, and TCRdb retains in-frame clones only, with some absent. The sample has more than 400,000 clones, 78% seen once. Trimming cost V 5 bases and J 5 bases, with 24 bases left between them. The CDR3 totals 17 residues. Germline assignment: CDR1 SGHNT and CDR2 YENEEA. This clone was picked up many times. The TCR comes from a woman in her forties in good health. Some clones in this sample may be carry-over from other donors' samples. Material: PBMCs. The chain links TRBV11-3 to TRBJ2-5; D not certain. The CDR3 bases are TGTGCCAGCAGCCCCTCCCCGGCAGCCCCATTTAGGGAGACCCAGTACTTC. Its translation: CASSPSPAAPFRETQYF.